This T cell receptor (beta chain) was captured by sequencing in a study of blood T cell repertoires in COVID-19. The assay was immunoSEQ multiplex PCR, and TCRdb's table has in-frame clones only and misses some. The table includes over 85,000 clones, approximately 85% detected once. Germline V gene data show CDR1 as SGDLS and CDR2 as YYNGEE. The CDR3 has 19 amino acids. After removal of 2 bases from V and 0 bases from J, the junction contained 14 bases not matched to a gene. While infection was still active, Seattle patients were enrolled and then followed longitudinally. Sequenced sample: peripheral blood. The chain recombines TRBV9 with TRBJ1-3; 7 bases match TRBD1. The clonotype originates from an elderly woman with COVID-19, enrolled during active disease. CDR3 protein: CASSVDLRGQDYSGNTIYF. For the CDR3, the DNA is TGTGCCAGCAGCGTGGACTTACGAGGACAGGACTACTCTGGAAACACCATATATTTT. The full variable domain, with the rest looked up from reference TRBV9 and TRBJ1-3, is DSGVTQTPKHLITATGQRVTLRCSPRSGDLSVYWYQQSLDQGLQFLIQYYNGEERAKGNILERFSAQQFPDLHSELNLSSLELGDSALYFCASSVDLRGQDYSGNTIYFGEGSWLTVV.